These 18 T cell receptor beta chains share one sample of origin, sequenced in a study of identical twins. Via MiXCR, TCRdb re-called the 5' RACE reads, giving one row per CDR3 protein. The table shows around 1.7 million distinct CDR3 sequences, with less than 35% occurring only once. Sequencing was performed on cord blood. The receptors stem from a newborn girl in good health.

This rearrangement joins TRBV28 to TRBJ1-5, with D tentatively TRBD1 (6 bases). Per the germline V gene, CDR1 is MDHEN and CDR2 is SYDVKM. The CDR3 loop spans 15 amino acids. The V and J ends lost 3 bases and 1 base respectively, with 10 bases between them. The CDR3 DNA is TGTGCCAGCAGTTTGATGGGGGGCAGCAATCAGCCCCAGCATTTT. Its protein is CASSLMGGSNQPQHF.

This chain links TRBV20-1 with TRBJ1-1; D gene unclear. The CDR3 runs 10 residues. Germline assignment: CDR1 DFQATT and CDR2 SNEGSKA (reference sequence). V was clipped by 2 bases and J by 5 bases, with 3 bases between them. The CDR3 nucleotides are TGCAGTGCTAGAAGGACTGAAGCTTTCTTT. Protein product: CSARRTEAFF.

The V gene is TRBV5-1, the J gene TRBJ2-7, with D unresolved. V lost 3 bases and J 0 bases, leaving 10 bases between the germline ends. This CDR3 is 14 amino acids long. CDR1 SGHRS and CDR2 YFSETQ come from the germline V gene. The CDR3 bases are TGCGCCAGCAGCTCGTTGTTCACCTCCTACGAGCAGTACTTC. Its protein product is CASSSLFTSYEQYF. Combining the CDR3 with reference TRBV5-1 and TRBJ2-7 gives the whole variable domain KAGVTQTPRYLIKTRGQQVTLSCSPISGHRSVSWYQQTPGQGLQFLFEYFSETQRNKGNFPGRFSGRQFSNSRSEMNVSTLELGDSALYLCASSSLFTSYEQYFGPGTRLTVT.

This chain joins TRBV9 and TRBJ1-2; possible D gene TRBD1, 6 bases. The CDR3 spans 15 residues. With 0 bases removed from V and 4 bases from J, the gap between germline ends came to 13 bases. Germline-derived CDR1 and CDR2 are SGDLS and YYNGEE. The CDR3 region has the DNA TGTGCCAGCAGCGTAGGAGCAGGGGAGAGCTATGGCTACACCTTC. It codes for CASSVGAGESYGYTF.

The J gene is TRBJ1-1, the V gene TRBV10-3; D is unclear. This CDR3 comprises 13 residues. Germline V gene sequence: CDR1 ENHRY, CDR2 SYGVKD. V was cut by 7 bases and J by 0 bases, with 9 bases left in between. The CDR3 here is CAITDNMNTEAFF. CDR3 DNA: TGTGCCATCACCGACAATATGAACACTGAAGCTTTCTTT.

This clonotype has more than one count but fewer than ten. The CDR3: CASSYGLAGGGYNEQFF. DNA of the CDR3: TGCGCCAGCAGCTACGGACTAGCGGGAGGAGGCTACAATGAGCAGTTCTTC. V gene TRBV5-1 combines with J gene TRBJ2-1; TRBD2 agrees at 14 bases. The germline gives CDR1 SGHRS, CDR2 YFSETQ. V was clipped by 3 bases and J by 3 bases; unmatched bases: 5. The CDR3 is made up of 17 amino acids.

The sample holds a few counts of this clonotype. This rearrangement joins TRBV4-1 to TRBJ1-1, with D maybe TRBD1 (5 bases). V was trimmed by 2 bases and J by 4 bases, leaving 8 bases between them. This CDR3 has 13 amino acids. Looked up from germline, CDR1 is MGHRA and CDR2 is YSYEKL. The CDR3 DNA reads TGCGCCAGCAGCCAACCGGGGACCACTGAAGCTTTCTTT. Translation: CASSQPGTTEAFF.

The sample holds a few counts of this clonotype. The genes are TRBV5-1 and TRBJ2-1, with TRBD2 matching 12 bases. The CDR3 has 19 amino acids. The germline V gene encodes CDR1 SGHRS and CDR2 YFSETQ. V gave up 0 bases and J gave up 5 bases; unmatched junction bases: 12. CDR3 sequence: CASSLGPSGGARYDNEQFF. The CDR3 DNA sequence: TGCGCCAGCAGCTTGGGTCCTAGCGGGGGGGCCAGGTATGACAATGAGCAGTTCTTC.

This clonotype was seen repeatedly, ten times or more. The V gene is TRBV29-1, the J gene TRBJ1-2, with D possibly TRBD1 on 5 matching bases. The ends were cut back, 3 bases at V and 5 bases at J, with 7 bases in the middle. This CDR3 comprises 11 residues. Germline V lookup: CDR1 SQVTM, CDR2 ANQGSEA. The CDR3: CSVDAGYGYTF. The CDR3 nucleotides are TGCAGCGTTGACGCAGGGTATGGCTACACCTTC.

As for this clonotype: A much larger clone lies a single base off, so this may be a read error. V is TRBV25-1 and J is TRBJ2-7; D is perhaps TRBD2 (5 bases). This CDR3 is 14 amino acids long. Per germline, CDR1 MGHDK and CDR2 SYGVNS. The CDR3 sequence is CASSEASLSHEQYF. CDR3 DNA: TGTGCCAGCAGTGAAGCTAGCCTCTCCCACGAGCAGTACTTC.

In DNA form, the CDR3 reads TGTGCCAGCAGCCAGTCCGGGACACCGAACACCGGGGAGCTGTTTTTT. Its protein is CASSQSGTPNTGELFF. V is TRBV3-1 and J is TRBJ2-2; possible D gene TRBD1, 6 bases. CDR1 is LGHDT, CDR2 YNNKEL, per germline (reference sequence). Trimming removed 3 bases at V and 0 bases at J, with 11 bases between. The CDR3 contains 16 residues.

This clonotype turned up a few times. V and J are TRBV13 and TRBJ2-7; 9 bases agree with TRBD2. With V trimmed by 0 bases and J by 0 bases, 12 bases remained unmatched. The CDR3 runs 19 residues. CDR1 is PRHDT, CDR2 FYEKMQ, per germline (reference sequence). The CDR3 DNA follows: TGTGCCAGCAGCTTAGGTGGTAGCGGGAGTTTCCCCCTCTCCTACGAGCAGTACTTC. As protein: CASSLGGSGSFPLSYEQYF.

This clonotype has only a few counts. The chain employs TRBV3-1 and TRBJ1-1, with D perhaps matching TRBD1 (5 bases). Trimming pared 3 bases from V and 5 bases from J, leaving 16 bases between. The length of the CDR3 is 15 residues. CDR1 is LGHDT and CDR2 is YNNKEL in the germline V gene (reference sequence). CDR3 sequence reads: CASSQATVRWTEAFF. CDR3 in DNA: TGTGCCAGCAGCCAGGCGACAGTAAGATGGACTGAAGCTTTCTTT.

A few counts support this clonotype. The CDR3 reads CASTVGGYNSPLHF. The CDR3 DNA reads TGTGCCAGCACAGTAGGGGGGTATAATTCACCCCTCCACTTT. The rearrangement joins TRBV28 to TRBJ1-6; a weak D match, TRBD1 (6 bases). The germline V and J ends were trimmed by 7 bases and 4 bases, with 11 bases remaining between them. Germline V gene sequence: CDR1 MDHEN, CDR2 SYDVKM. The CDR3 is 14 residues long.

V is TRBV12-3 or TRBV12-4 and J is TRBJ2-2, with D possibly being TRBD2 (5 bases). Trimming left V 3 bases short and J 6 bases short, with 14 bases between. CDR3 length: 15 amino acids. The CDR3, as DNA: TGTGCCAGCAGTTTTGGGGAGTTGCTCGCCGGGGAGCTGTTTTTT. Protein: CASSFGELLAGELFF.

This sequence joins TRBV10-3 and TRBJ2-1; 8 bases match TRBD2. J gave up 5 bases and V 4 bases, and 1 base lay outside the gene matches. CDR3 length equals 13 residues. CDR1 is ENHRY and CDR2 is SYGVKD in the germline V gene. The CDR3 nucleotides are TGTGCCATCAGTGCGGGGGGGGACAATGAGCAGTTCTTC. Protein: CAISAGGDNEQFF.

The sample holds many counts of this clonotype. The CDR3 DNA reads TGCGCCAGCAGCCAAGTACAGTTAGCCAAAAACATTCAGTACTTC. The encoded protein is CASSQVQLAKNIQYF. The gene calls are TRBV4-1 and TRBJ2-4; D uncertain. V was clipped by 1 base and J by 0 bases, with 7 bases between them. The length of the CDR3 is 15 residues. CDR1 and CDR2 from the germline V gene are MGHRA and YSYEKL.

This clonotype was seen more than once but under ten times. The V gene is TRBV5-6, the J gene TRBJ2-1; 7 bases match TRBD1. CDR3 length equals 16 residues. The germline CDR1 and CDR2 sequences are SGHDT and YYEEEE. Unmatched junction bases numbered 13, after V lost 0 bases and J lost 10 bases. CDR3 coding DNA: TGTGCCAGCAGCTTGGCCAGGGACAGATCCATCTACGAGCAGTTCTTC. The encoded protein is CASSLARDRSIYEQFF.